This T cell receptor beta chain was found in a study of CD8+CD57+ T cells in acquired aplastic anemia. Genomic DNA constituted the template upon which TCR beta VDJ and CDR3 profiling was performed. TCRdb re-analysed the reads in MiXCR, keeping a single row per CDR3 protein. The table lists under 200,000 distinct CDR3 sequences, roughly 50% of them singletons. This clonotype was found a few times. Flow cytometry had shown expanded CD8+CD57+ cells in the patients chosen for sequencing. The sequence was collected from a human donor with aplastic anemia. Sequences were obtained from sorted CD4+, CD8+, or CD8+CD57+ T cells (not recorded which) from PBMCs.

The CDR3 DNA reads as TGTGCCAGCAGCTTAGGAGCAGATTCACCCCTCCACTTT. Encoded protein: CASSLGADSPLHF. The chain carries TRBV5-6 and TRBJ1-6; no clear D gene. V shed 2 bases and J shed 8 bases, with 8 bases lying between them. Germline lookup yields CDR1 SGHDT and CDR2 YYEEEE. The CDR3 contains 13 residues.